These 10 T cell receptor beta chains share one sample of origin, sequenced in a study of T-cell memory formation after mild COVID-19. Via MiXCR, TCRdb re-called the 5' RACE reads, giving one row per CDR3 protein. This sample carries about 45,000 distinct CDR3 sequences, more than 7% of them seen once, and the ten largest clones take 1.4%. Material for sequencing was PBMCs or a T cell subset sorted from them (not recorded which). Every receptor here comes from a young man who had mild COVID-19 (a few samples of this study predate the infection). Cell type and time point are not known.

V gene TRBV7-2 combines with J gene TRBJ2-1; D might be TRBD1 or TRBD2, each matching 5 bases. CDR1 and CDR2 from the germline V gene are SGHTA and FQGNSA. This CDR3 is built from 13 residues. V gave up 4 bases and J gave up 5 bases, with 9 bases separating them. The CDR3 sequence: CASSWGRHNEQFF. The CDR3 DNA sequence: TGTGCCAGCAGCTGGGGACGGCACAATGAGCAGTTCTTC.

This clonotype was counted only a few times. The chain combines TRBV28 with TRBJ1-6; 7 bases match TRBD1. This CDR3 comprises 17 residues. Germline CDR1 is MDHEN and CDR2 is SYDVKM. V lost 1 base to trimming and J lost 7 bases; unmatched junction nucleotides: 10. CDR3 nucleotide sequence: TGTGCCAGCAGTTTATCCCAGGGGGTAGGGGGGAATTCACCCCTCCACTTT. Protein product: CASSLSQGVGGNSPLHF.

The chain recombines TRBV6-2 or TRBV6-3 with TRBJ2-2, with TRBD1 matching over 7 bases. The CDR3 has 14 residues. Trimming removed 6 bases from V and 4 bases from J; junction bases left unmatched: 5. Germline CDR1 reads MNHEY; CDR2 reads SVGEGT. CDR3: CASRHTGVTGELFF. In DNA, the CDR3 is TGTGCCAGCAGACACACAGGGGTCACCGGGGAGCTGTTTTTT.

This clonotype was picked up a small number of times. The rearrangement joins TRBV7-8 to TRBJ2-5; D is possibly TRBD2 (5 bases). The germline CDR1 and CDR2 sequences are SGHVS and FQNEAQ. V lost 5 bases to trimming and J lost 0 bases, with 13 bases between them. The CDR3 has 15 residues. The chain's CDR3 is CASSPQAGNQETQYF. The DNA for the CDR3 is TGTGCCAGCAGCCCTCAAGCCGGGAACCAAGAGACCCAGTACTTC.

This clonotype was seen more than once but under ten times. V is TRBV12-3 or TRBV12-4 and J is TRBJ1-5; D remains unclear. V was cut by 2 bases and J by 4 bases, with 9 bases left in between. The CDR3 runs 14 residues. CDR3 in amino acids: CASSLFGGNQPQHF. CDR3 coding DNA: TGTGCCAGCAGTTTATTCGGCGGGAATCAGCCCCAGCATTTT.

This clonotype came up many times. This chain connects TRBV7-2 to TRBJ2-7; TRBD2 matches 13 bases. Germline trimming cut 5 bases from V and 4 bases from J; bases unmatched to any gene: 5. CDR3 length equals 15 residues. CDR1 SGHTA and CDR2 FQGNSA come from the germline V gene. For the CDR3, the DNA is TGTGCCAGCAGCGTCACTAGCGGGGGGGCTTACGAGCAGTACTTC. Protein sequence: CASSVTSGGAYEQYF.

Only a few counts were recorded for this clonotype. The V gene is TRBV7-9, the J gene TRBJ2-1; 7 bases align to TRBD1. The CDR3 consists of 16 residues. With V trimmed by 0 bases and J by 8 bases, 10 bases remained unmatched. Germline CDR1 SEHNR, CDR2 FQNEAQ (reference sequence). The CDR3 DNA sequence: TGTGCCAGCAGCTTAGCCTTCCTCAGGGGGTCGGATGAGCAGTTCTTC. This codes for CASSLAFLRGSDEQFF.

The chain recombines TRBV6-1 with TRBJ2-5, with D maybe TRBD1 (7 bases). The V gene lost 7 bases and the J gene lost 3 bases, with 12 bases spanning the gap. The CDR3 totals 13 residues. The germline V gene has CDR1 MNHNS and CDR2 SASEGT. This CDR3 is CASTPGGKETQYF. The CDR3 nucleotides are TGTGCCAGCACCCCAGGGGGGAAAGAGACCCAGTACTTC.

In this sample, this clonotype turned up a few times. The chain combines TRBV3-1 with TRBJ2-2, with 8 nucleotides matching TRBD2. Germline lookup yields CDR1 LGHDT and CDR2 YNNKEL (reference sequence). J was trimmed by 6 bases and V by 6 bases; bases with no gene match: 9. CDR3 size: 15 residues. CDR3 amino acids: CASRTSEPIAGELFF. CDR3 in DNA: TGTGCCAGCAGGACTAGCGAACCCATCGCCGGGGAGCTGTTTTTT.

The chain combines TRBV27 with TRBJ2-3; 14 bases line up with TRBD2. Germline-derived CDR1 and CDR2 are MNHEY and SMNVEV (reference sequence). The CDR3 spans 14 residues. Trimming took 5 bases from V and 8 from J; bases not matched to a gene: 3. CDR3 nucleotides: TGTGCCAGCAGTGGGACTAGCGGGGGAGGTACGCAGTATTTT. This codes for CASSGTSGGGTQYF.